These 26 T cell receptor beta chains came from one sample sequenced in a study of blood T cell repertoires in COVID-19. Profiling relied on immunoSEQ multiplex PCR, and the TCRdb table lists in-frame clones only, not all of them. The sample includes over 150,000 clones, about 79% of them seen just once. The sample was peripheral blood. The source is a woman in her sixties or seventies with acute or convalescent COVID-19.

The gene calls are TRBV3-1 (or the pseudogene TRBV3-2) and TRBJ2-1, with TRBD2 matching 8 bases. Germline CDR1 is LGHDT and CDR2 is YNNKEL (reference sequence). The CDR3 is 16 residues long. J lost 7 bases, V lost 0 bases, and 8 bases had no gene match. The CDR3 DNA follows: TGTGCCAGCAGCCAAGAGACGGGACTAGTTTGGAATGAGCAGTTCTTC. Translation: CASSQETGLVWNEQFF.

The V gene is TRBV10-3, the J gene TRBJ2-6, with a possible D match to TRBD2 (6 bases). Germline CDR1 ENHRY, CDR2 SYGVKD. V was clipped by 6 bases and J by 0 bases, with 12 bases between them. The CDR3 has 16 amino acids. The CDR3 sequence is CAIRGDFGSGANVLTF. As DNA, the CDR3 is TGTGCCATCAGAGGGGACTTCGGCTCTGGGGCCAACGTCCTGACTTTC.

This sequence joins TRBV7-8 and TRBJ1-5, with 11 bases aligning to TRBD1. This CDR3 is built from 15 residues. Germline CDR1 reads SGHVS; CDR2 reads FQNEAQ. V lost 5 bases, J lost 6 bases, and 6 bases stayed unmatched. DNA of the CDR3: TGTGCCAGCAGCGCTCGGACAGGGGGCCCTCAGCCCCAGCATTTT. Its protein product is CASSARTGGPQPQHF.

The chain joins TRBV7-9 to TRBJ2-5; TRBD2 agrees at 9 bases. Germline V lookup: CDR1 SEHNR, CDR2 FQNEAQ (reference sequence). The CDR3 is 17 residues long. V dropped 2 bases and J dropped 0; count of bases not matched to a gene: 7. The DNA of the CDR3 is TGTGCCAGCAGCTTAAATGCCGGCGGGAGGGACCAAGAGACCCAGTACTTC. Protein product: CASSLNAGGRDQETQYF.

The chain recombines TRBV5-5 with TRBJ2-7; no firm D call. The CDR3 contains 12 residues. CDR1 and CDR2 from the germline V gene are SGHKS and YYEKEE (reference sequence). V was pared by 7 bases and J by 2 bases, with 10 bases between. CDR3 sequence: CASSYRAYEQYF. The CDR3 region has the DNA TGTGCCAGCTCATACCGGGCCTACGAGCAGTACTTC.

CDR3 in amino acids: CAWEDHQRVNTGELFF. The CDR3 bases are TGTGCCTGGGAAGACCACCAGCGGGTGAACACCGGGGAGCTGTTTTTT. V and J are TRBV30 and TRBJ2-2; D may be TRBD2 (6 bases). The germline gives CDR1 GTSNPN, CDR2 SVGIG (reference sequence). The CDR3 extends over 16 amino acids. V gave up 5 bases and J gave up 1 base, with 17 bases separating them.

The chain links TRBV20-1 to TRBJ1-1; tentative D call: TRBD1 (5 bases). CDR3 length equals 15 residues. The V and J ends lost 3 bases and 3 bases respectively, with 17 bases between them. Germline V gene sequence: CDR1 DFQATT, CDR2 SNEGSKA (reference sequence). As DNA, the CDR3 is TGCAGTGCTAGTGGGGGGGTGGAGGTTTACACTGAAGCTTTCTTT. It translates to CSASGGVEVYTEAFF.

The rearrangement links TRBV10-1 to TRBJ2-1, with TRBD1 matching 10 bases. Per the germline V gene, CDR1 is WNHNN and CDR2 is SYGVQD (reference sequence). This CDR3 has 16 amino acids. With 5 bases clipped from V and 4 bases from J, the junction kept 8 bases outside the gene matches. DNA of the CDR3: TGCGCCAGCAGTAGGGGACAGGGGTTGTCTTACAATGAGCAGTTCTTC. This encodes CASSRGQGLSYNEQFF.

The rearrangement links TRBV6-5 to TRBJ2-1, with 9 nucleotides matching TRBD2. V lost 0 bases and J lost 8; bases outside the gene matches: 8. Looked up from germline, CDR1 is MNHEY and CDR2 is SVGAGI. CDR3 length: 16 amino acids. The CDR3, as DNA: TGTGCCAGCAGTTACTCCGGCCTAGCGGGATCGGATGAGCAGTTCTTC. It specifies CASSYSGLAGSDEQFF.

The chain has TRBV6-2 or TRBV6-3 and TRBJ2-6; D is uncertain. The CDR3 sequence is 16 residues long. Per the germline V gene, CDR1 is MNHEY and CDR2 is SVGEGT. Trimming left V 6 bases short and J 2 bases short, with 14 bases between. The CDR3 sequence: CASSPTRGAGANVLTF. CDR3 nucleotide sequence: TGTGCCAGCAGCCCTACCCGAGGTGCTGGGGCCAACGTCCTGACTTTC.

The V and J genes are TRBV5-4 and TRBJ1-2; D remains unclear. The V and J ends lost 4 bases and 4 bases respectively, with 23 bases between them. This CDR3 is 17 amino acids long. Germline V gives CDR1 SGHNT, CDR2 YYREEE (reference sequence). The CDR3 DNA follows: TGTGCCAGCAGCCATCCGGGTATCGGGGAATCGGCCTATGGCTACACCTTC. Amino acid sequence: CASSHPGIGESAYGYTF.

The CDR3 DNA reads as TGTGCCAGCAGTTGGGGCCCGGCGGAAGCCTACGAGCAGTACTTC. This encodes CASSWGPAEAYEQYF. This chain connects TRBV7-8 to TRBJ2-7; possibly TRBD1 for D (5 bases). V was pared by 6 bases and J by 2 bases, with 17 bases between. The germline V gene encodes CDR1 SGHVS and CDR2 FQNEAQ. The CDR3 loop spans 15 amino acids.

This clone was recorded only once. The V and J genes are TRBV5-1 and TRBJ1-2, with D possibly being TRBD1 (5 bases). Germline CDR1 and CDR2: SGHRS and YFSETQ. This CDR3 is 15 amino acids long. V was trimmed by 0 bases and J by 1 base, leaving 10 bases between them. The CDR3 reads CASSLERGNNYGYTF. The CDR3 DNA follows: TGCGCCAGCAGCTTGGAAAGGGGAAATAACTATGGCTACACCTTC.

This clone was seen a handful of times. This chain uses TRBV3-1 (or the pseudogene TRBV3-2) with TRBJ2-7; D unresolved. V was shortened by 0 bases and J by 0 bases, with 6 bases between the two germline ends. From germline, CDR1 is LGHDT and CDR2 YNNKEL (reference sequence). The CDR3 consists of 14 residues. The CDR3 DNA reads TGTGCCAGCAGCCAAGATCCTAACTCCTACGAGCAGTACTTC. Translated: CASSQDPNSYEQYF.

The chain links TRBV12-3 or TRBV12-4 to TRBJ2-7; D is possibly TRBD2 (6 bases). Trimming shortened V by 8 bases and J by 3 bases, and 14 bases separated the two germline ends. There are 13 residues in the CDR3. The CDR3 nucleotides are TGTGCCAGCGCCTGGCGGGAAGACTACGAGCAGTACTTC. Its translation is CASAWREDYEQYF.

This clone was found once. The V gene is TRBV5-5, the J gene TRBJ2-1; D might be TRBD1 (5 bases). Germline loops: CDR1 SGHKS, CDR2 YYEKEE (reference sequence). This CDR3 region has 15 residues. Trimming removed 0 bases at V and 6 bases at J, with 13 bases between. CDR3 coding DNA: TGTGCCAGCAGCTTGGGGCCCCCAAGGGGCAATGAGCAGTTCTTC. Its translation is CASSLGPPRGNEQFF.

This clone was observed a single time. The chain links TRBV3-1 (or the pseudogene TRBV3-2) to TRBJ2-1; D is ambiguous. The CDR3 loop spans 15 amino acids. The germline V gene has CDR1 LGHDT and CDR2 YNNKEL (reference sequence). V was pared by 8 bases and J by 5 bases, with 19 bases between. The CDR3 spells CASRLGWQAHNEQFF. CDR3 coding DNA: TGTGCCAGCCGCCTAGGTTGGCAGGCCCACAATGAGCAGTTCTTC.

A remark on this clone: This specimen includes other DNA sequences encoding the same CDR3. V and J are TRBV28 and TRBJ1-4; D is unresolved. The germline V gene has CDR1 MDHEN and CDR2 SYDVKM. This CDR3 has 12 residues. Trimming removed 6 bases at V and 5 bases at J, with 7 bases between. The CDR3 here is CASSTGNEKLFF. The CDR3 region has the DNA TGTGCCAGCAGCACGGGGAATGAAAAACTGTTTTTT.

The rearrangement uses TRBV3-1 (or the pseudogene TRBV3-2) and TRBJ1-5; 9 bases fit TRBD1. The length of the CDR3 is 15 residues. The V gene end was trimmed by 4 bases and the J gene end by 6 bases; junction bases not matched to a gene: 7. Germline lookup yields CDR1 LGHDT and CDR2 YNNKEL (reference sequence). DNA for the CDR3: TGTGCCAGCAGCCTTGGACAGGGGTCGTTTCAGCCCCAGCATTTT. It codes for CASSLGQGSFQPQHF.

V and J are TRBV27 and TRBJ1-6; 7 nucleotides match TRBD1. Unmatched junction bases numbered 4, after V lost 5 bases and J lost 9 bases. Germline CDR1 and CDR2: MNHEY and SMNVEV (reference sequence). The CDR3 extends over 13 amino acids. This CDR3 reads CASSDRVVSPLHF. DNA for the CDR3: TGTGCCAGCAGTGACAGGGTGGTTTCACCCCTCCACTTT.

The chain couples TRBV6-5 to TRBJ2-5; 9 nucleotides line up with TRBD2. With V trimmed by 4 bases and J by 1 base, 7 bases remained unmatched. The V gene's germline CDR1 is MNHEY and CDR2 SVGAGI. CDR3 length: 16 residues. The CDR3 here is CASSSFLAGSQETQYF. The CDR3 DNA reads as TGTGCCAGCAGTTCCTTCCTAGCGGGATCCCAAGAGACCCAGTACTTC.

The chain combines TRBV5-4 with TRBJ2-7; D gene unclear. Germline CDR1 and CDR2: SGHNT and YYREEE (reference sequence). The CDR3 has 14 residues. V was pared by 4 bases and J by 3 bases, with 14 bases between. This CDR3 is CASSGQKQGYEQYF. Written as DNA, the CDR3 is TGTGCCAGCAGCGGGCAAAAACAAGGCTACGAGCAGTACTTC.

The J gene is TRBJ2-1, the V gene TRBV3-1 (or the pseudogene TRBV3-2); D not certain. The ends were cut back, 1 base at V and 6 bases at J, with 13 bases in the middle. Germline CDR1 and CDR2: LGHDT and YNNKEL (reference sequence). The CDR3 length is 15 residues. CDR3 coding DNA: TGTGCCAGCAGCCAAGTTCTAGAGGTCGGCAATGAGCAGTTCTTC. Translating gives CASSQVLEVGNEQFF.

The chain carries TRBV5-5 and TRBJ1-6; D not certain. V lost 1 base and J 7 bases, leaving 12 bases between the germline ends. The CDR3 has 15 residues. Germline values: CDR1 SGHKS, CDR2 YYEKEE (reference sequence). CDR3 bases: TGTGCCAGCAGCTTGTACACCAGCGAAAATTCACCCCTCCACTTT. Protein sequence: CASSLYTSENSPLHF.

The gene calls are TRBV5-5 and TRBJ2-1, with D possibly TRBD2 on 5 matching bases. Germline-derived CDR1 and CDR2 are SGHKS and YYEKEE (reference sequence). The CDR3 totals 16 residues. The V end lost 7 bases, the J end lost 2 bases, and 19 bases lay between the germline ends. The CDR3 protein is CASETTAGSPYNEQFF. CDR3 bases: TGTGCCAGCGAAACTACTGCGGGCTCACCCTACAATGAGCAGTTCTTC.

The CDR3 bases are TGTGCCAGCAGCCAAGAGAGTCTCGCTAGCGGGAGAAGAGGGTCCGAGCAGTACTTC. Translating gives CASSQESLASGRRGSEQYF. The chain carries TRBV3-1 (or the pseudogene TRBV3-2) and TRBJ2-7, with TRBD2 identical over 10 bases. This CDR3 is 19 amino acids long. The ends lost 0 bases at V and 6 bases at J; junction bases unmatched: 17. Germline V gene sequence: CDR1 LGHDT, CDR2 YNNKEL (reference sequence).